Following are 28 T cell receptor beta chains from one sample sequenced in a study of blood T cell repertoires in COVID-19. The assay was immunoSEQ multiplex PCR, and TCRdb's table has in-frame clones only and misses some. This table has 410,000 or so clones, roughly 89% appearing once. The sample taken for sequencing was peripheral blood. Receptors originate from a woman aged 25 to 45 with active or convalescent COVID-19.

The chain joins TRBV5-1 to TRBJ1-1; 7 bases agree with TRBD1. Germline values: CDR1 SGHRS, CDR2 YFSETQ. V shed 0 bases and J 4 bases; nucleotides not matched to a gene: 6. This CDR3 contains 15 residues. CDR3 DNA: TGCGCCAGCAGCTTGGAGGCAGGGGGTCTCACTGAAGCTTTCTTT. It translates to CASSLEAGGLTEAFF.

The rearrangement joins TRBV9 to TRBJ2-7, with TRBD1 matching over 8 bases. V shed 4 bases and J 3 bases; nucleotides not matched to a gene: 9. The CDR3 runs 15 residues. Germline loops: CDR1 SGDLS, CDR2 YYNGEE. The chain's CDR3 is CASSPRAGQGYEQYF. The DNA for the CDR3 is TGTGCCAGCAGCCCAAGGGCAGGACAGGGCTACGAGCAGTACTTC.

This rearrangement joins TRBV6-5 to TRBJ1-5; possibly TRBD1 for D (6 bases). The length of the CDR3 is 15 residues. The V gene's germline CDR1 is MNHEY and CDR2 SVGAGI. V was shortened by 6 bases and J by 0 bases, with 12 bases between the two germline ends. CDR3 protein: CASRRNRASNQPQHF. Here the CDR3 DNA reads TGTGCCAGCAGGCGCAACAGGGCTAGCAATCAGCCCCAGCATTTT.

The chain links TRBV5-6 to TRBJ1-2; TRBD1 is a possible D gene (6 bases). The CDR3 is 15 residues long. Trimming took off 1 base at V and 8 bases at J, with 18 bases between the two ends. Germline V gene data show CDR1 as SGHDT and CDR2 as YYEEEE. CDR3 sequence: CASSLIGTPLGGYTF. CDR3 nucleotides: TGTGCCAGCAGCTTGATCGGGACACCCCTCGGGGGCTACACCTTC.

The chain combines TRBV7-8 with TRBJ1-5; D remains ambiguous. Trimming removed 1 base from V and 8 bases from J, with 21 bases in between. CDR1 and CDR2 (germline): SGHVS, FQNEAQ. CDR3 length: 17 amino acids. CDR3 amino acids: CASSLGLAGVLGEPQHF. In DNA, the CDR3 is TGTGCCAGCAGCTTAGGTCTTGCAGGTGTTTTAGGTGAGCCCCAGCATTTT.

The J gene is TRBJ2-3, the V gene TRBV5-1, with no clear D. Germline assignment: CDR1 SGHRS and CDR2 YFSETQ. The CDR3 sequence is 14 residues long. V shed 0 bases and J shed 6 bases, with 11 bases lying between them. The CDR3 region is CASSLVGGADTQYF. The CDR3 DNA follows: TGCGCCAGCAGCTTGGTCGGCGGAGCCGATACGCAGTATTTT.

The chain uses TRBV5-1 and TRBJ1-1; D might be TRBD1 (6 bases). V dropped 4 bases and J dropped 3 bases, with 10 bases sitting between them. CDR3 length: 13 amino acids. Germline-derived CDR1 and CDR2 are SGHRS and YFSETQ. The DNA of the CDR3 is TGCGCCAGCAGCCAGGCAGGGGACACTGAAGCTTTCTTT. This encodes CASSQAGDTEAFF.

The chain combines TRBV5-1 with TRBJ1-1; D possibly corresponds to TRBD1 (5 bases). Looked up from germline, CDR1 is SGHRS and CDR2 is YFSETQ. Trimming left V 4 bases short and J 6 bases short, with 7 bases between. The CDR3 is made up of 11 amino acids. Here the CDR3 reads CASSRGSEAFF. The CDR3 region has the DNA TGCGCCAGCAGCAGGGGTTCTGAAGCTTTCTTT.

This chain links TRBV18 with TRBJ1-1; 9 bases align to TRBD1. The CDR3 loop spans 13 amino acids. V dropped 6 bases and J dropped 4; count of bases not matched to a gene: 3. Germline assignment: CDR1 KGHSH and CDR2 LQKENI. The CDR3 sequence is CASSSTGGTEAFF. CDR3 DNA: TGTGCCAGCTCGTCGACAGGGGGCACTGAAGCTTTCTTT.

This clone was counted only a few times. The CDR3 sequence: CASSQETLRGVGEQYF. DNA of the CDR3: TGTGCCAGCAGCCAAGAAACCCTCCGGGGGGTCGGCGAGCAGTACTTC. This sequence joins TRBV4-2 and TRBJ2-7; 7 nucleotides match TRBD2. This CDR3 spans 16 amino acids. With 0 bases clipped from V and 6 bases from J, the junction kept 11 bases outside the gene matches. Germline V lookup: CDR1 LGHNA, CDR2 YNFKEQ.

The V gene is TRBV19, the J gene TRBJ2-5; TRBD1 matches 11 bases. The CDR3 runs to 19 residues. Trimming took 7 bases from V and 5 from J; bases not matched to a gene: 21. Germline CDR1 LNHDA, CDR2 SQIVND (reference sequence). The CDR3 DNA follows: TGTGCCAGTACTGAAATAGGTTATCGATCGGACAGGGGGCTTGAGACCCAGTACTTC. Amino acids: CASTEIGYRSDRGLETQYF.

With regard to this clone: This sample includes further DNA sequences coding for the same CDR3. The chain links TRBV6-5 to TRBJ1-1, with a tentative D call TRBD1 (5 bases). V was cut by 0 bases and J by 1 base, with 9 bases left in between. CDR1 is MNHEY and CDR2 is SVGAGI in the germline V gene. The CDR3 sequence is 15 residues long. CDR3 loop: CASSYSPGSNTEAFF. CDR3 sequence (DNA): TGTGCCAGCAGTTACTCGCCAGGGTCGAACACTGAAGCTTTCTTT.

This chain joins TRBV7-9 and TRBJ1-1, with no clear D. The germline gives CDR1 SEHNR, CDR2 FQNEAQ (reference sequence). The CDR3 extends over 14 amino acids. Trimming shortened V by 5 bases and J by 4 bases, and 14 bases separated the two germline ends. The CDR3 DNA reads TGTGCCAGCAGCCCAGTCGTGACGGGCACTGAAGCTTTCTTT. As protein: CASSPVVTGTEAFF. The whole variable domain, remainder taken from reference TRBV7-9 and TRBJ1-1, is DTGVSQNPRHKITKRGQNVTFRCDPISEHNRLYWYRQTLGQGPEFLTYFQNEAQLEKSRLLSDRFSAERPKGSFSTLEIQRTEQGDSAMYLCASSPVVTGTEAFFGQGTRLTVV.

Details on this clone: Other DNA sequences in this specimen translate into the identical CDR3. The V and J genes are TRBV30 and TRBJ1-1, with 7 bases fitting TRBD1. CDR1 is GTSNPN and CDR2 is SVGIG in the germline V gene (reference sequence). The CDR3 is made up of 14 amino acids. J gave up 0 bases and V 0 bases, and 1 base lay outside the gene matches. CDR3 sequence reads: CAWSVGQLNTEAFF. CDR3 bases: TGTGCCTGGAGTGTGGGACAGCTGAACACTGAAGCTTTCTTT.

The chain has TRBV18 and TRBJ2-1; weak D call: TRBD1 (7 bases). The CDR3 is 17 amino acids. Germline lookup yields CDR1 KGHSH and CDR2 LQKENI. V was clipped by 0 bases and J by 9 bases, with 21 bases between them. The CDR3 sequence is CASSPPLLRQGLTEQFF. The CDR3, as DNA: TGTGCCAGCTCACCACCCCTCCTTAGACAGGGACTGACTGAGCAGTTCTTC. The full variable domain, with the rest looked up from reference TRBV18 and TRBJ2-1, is NAGVMQNPRHLVRRRGQEARLRCSPMKGHSHVYWYRQLPEEGLKFMVYLQKENIIDESGMPKERFSAEFPKEGPSILRIQQVVRGDSAAYFCASSPPLLRQGLTEQFFGPGTRLTVL.

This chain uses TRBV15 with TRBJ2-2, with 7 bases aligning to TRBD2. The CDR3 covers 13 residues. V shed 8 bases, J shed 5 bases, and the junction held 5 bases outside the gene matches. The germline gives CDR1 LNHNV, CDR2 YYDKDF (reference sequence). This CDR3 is CATGTGGTGELFF. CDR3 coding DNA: TGTGCCACCGGAACGGGGGGAACCGGGGAGCTGTTTTTT.

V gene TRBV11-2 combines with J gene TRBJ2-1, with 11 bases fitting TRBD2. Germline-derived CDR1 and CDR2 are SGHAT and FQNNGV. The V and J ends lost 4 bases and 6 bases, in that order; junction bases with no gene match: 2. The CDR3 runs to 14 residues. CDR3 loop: CASSSGLAGNEQFF. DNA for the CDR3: TGTGCCAGCAGCTCCGGACTAGCGGGCAATGAGCAGTTCTTC.

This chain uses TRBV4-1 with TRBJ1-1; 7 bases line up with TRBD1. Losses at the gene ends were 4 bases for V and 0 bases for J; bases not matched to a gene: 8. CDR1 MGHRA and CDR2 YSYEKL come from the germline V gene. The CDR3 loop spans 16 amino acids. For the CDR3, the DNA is TGCGCCAGCAGCCCCGGGAGGGGACAGTTGAACACTGAAGCTTTCTTT. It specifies CASSPGRGQLNTEAFF.

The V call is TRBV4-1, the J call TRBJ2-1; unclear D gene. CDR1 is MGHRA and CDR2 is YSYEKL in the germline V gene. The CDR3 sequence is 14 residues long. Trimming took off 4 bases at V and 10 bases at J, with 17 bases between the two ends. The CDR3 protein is CASSPRYSSIEQFF. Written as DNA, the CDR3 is TGCGCCAGCAGCCCCCGTTACTCCTCCATCGAGCAGTTCTTC.

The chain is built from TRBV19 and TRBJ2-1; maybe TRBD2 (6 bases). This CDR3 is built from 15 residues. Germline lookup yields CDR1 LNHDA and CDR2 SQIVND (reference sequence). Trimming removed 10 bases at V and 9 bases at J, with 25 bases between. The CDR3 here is CATNTGSPSASEQFF. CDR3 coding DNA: TGTGCCACCAATACTGGGAGCCCTAGCGCCTCTGAGCAGTTCTTC.

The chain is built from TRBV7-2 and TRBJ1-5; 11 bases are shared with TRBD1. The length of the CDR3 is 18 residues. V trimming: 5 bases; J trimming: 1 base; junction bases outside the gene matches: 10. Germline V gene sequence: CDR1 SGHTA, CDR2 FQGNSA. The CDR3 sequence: CASSAKGTGGLSNQPQHF. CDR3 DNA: TGTGCCAGCAGCGCAAAAGGGACAGGGGGACTAAGCAATCAGCCCCAGCATTTT.

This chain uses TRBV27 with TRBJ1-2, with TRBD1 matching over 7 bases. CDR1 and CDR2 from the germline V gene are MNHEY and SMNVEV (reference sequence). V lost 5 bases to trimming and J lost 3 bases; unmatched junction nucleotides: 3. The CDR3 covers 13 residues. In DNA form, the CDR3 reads TGTGCCAGCAGTACCGACAGGGACTATGGCTACACCTTC. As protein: CASSTDRDYGYTF.

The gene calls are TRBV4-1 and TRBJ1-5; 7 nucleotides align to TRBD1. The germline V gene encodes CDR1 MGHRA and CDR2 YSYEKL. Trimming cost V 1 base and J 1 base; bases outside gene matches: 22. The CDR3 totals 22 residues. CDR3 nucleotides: TGCGCCAGCAGCCAAGGGAGTCCGCCGGGACAGAGGTTAAGACCCAGCAATCAGCCCCAGCATTTT. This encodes CASSQGSPPGQRLRPSNQPQHF.

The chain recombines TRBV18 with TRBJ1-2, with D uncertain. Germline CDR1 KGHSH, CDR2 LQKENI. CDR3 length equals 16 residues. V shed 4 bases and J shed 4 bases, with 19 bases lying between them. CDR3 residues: CASSLPITNWSYGYTF. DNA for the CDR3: TGTGCCAGCTCACTACCGATTACAAATTGGAGCTATGGCTACACCTTC. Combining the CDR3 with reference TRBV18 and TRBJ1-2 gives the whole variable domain NAGVMQNPRHLVRRRGQEARLRCSPMKGHSHVYWYRQLPEEGLKFMVYLQKENIIDESGMPKERFSAEFPKEGPSILRIQQVVRGDSAAYFCASSLPITNWSYGYTFGSGTRLTVV.

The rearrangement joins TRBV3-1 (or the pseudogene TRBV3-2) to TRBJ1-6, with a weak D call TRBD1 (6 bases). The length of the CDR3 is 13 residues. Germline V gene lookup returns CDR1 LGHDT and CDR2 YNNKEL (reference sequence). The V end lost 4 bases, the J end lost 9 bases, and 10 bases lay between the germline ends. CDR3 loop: CASSPRGSSPLHF. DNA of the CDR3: TGTGCCAGCAGCCCCAGGGGAAGTTCACCCCTCCACTTT.

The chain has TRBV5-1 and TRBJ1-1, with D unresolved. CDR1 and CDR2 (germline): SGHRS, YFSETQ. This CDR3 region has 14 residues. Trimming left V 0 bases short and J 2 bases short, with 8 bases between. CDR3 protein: CASSLGPENTEAFF. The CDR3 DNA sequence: TGCGCCAGCAGCTTGGGGCCAGAAAACACTGAAGCTTTCTTT.

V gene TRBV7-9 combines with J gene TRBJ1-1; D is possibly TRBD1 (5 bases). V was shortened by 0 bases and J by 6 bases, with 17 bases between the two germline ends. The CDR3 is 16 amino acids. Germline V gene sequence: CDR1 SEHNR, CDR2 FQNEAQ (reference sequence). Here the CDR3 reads CASSLAAARGFAEAFF. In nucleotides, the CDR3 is TGTGCCAGCAGCTTAGCGGCGGCGCGGGGGTTCGCTGAAGCTTTCTTT. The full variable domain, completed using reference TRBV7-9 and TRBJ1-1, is DTGVSQNPRHKITKRGQNVTFRCDPISEHNRLYWYRQTLGQGPEFLTYFQNEAQLEKSRLLSDRFSAERPKGSFSTLEIQRTEQGDSAMYLCASSLAAARGFAEAFFGQGTRLTVV.

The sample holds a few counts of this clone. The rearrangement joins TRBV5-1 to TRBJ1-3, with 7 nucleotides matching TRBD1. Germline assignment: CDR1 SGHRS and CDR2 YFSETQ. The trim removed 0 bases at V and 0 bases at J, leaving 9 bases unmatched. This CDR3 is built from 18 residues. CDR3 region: CASSLDGRGLFSGNTIYF. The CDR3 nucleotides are TGCGCCAGCAGCTTGGACGGGAGGGGGCTCTTCTCTGGAAACACCATATATTTT. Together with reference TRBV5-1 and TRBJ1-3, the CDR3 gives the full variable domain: KAGVTQTPRYLIKTRGQQVTLSCSPISGHRSVSWYQQTPGQGLQFLFEYFSETQRNKGNFPGRFSGRQFSNSRSEMNVSTLELGDSALYLCASSLDGRGLFSGNTIYFGEGSWLTVV.